Presented here are 10 T cell receptor beta chains from one specimen sequenced in a study of human T cells and chemical hapten exposure. Stated time point: patch test 1, 2 weeks after DPC sensitization. Treatment defined: therapeutic diphenylcyclopropenone sensitization with weekly scalp DPC. TCRdb used MiXCR to reprocess the RACE reads, holding one entry per CDR3 protein. Of about 70,000 distinct CDR3 sequences in the sample, around 9.5% are singletons; the top ten hold 3.3%. Sequencing used whole blood, obtained in connection with sensitization to the hapten diphenylcyclopropenone (DPC). These receptors were collected from a woman between 40 and 55 years old with alopecia areata. Some clones in this sample may be carry-over from other donors' samples.

This clonotype was counted ten times or more. The chain is built from TRBV12-3 or TRBV12-4 and TRBJ1-5; D ambiguous. V was clipped by 5 bases and J by 1 base, with 3 bases between them. The CDR3 is 12 amino acids. The CDR3 here is CASSASNQPQHF. CDR3 bases: TGTGCCAGCAGTGCAAGCAATCAGCCCCAGCATTTT.

CDR3 loop: CSVGVRDMDYGYTF. The CDR3 DNA reads TGCAGCGTCGGTGTGAGGGACATGGACTATGGCTACACCTTC. The genes are TRBV29-1 and TRBJ1-2; D might be TRBD1 (6 bases). The CDR3 has 14 amino acids. Trimming removed 6 bases at V and 3 bases at J, with 17 bases between. CDR1 and CDR2 (germline): SQVTM, ANQGSEA.

This clonotype occurred many times. V gene TRBV2 combines with J gene TRBJ2-5; no clear D gene. V dropped 1 base and J dropped 7 bases, with 10 bases sitting between them. CDR1 and CDR2 from the germline V gene are SNHLY and FYNNEI. CDR3 size: 13 residues. The CDR3 nucleotides are TGTGCCAGCAGTGAAGGAGTATTGGCGACCCAGTACTTC. Translation: CASSEGVLATQYF.

This clonotype was detected ten times or more. J is TRBJ2-7 and V is TRBV12-3 or TRBV12-4, with D perhaps TRBD1 (6 bases). Trimming cost V 5 bases and J 5 bases, with 10 bases left between them. The CDR3 loop spans 12 amino acids. CDR3 residues: CASSPGVNEQYF. The CDR3 bases are TGTGCCAGCAGTCCAGGGGTTAACGAGCAGTACTTC.

The table lists this clonotype with many counts. This chain links TRBV5-1 with TRBJ1-1, with unresolved D. With 0 bases removed from V and 4 bases from J, the gap between germline ends came to 25 bases. This CDR3 has 19 residues. The germline CDR1 and CDR2 sequences are SGHRS and YFSETQ. CDR3 nucleotides: TGCGCCAGCAGCTTGGCTTCGATATCGGGTCTATGGGGTGGCACTGAAGCTTTCTTT. Its protein product is CASSLASISGLWGGTEAFF.

This clonotype was seen a handful of times. The chain combines TRBV4-3 with TRBJ1-5; D call uncertain. Germline CDR1 is LGHNA and CDR2 is YSLEER. The length of the CDR3 is 15 residues. Deletions cut 0 bases from V and 7 bases from J, with 13 bases between. CDR3 DNA: TGCGCCAGCAGCCAAGATTATGGGGTAAGCCAGCCCCAGCATTTT. Protein: CASSQDYGVSQPQHF.

This clonotype has a handful of counts. The chain combines TRBV11-2 with TRBJ1-4, with D possibly being TRBD1 (5 bases). The germline V and J ends were trimmed by 5 bases and 3 bases, with 13 bases remaining between them. Germline CDR1 and CDR2: SGHAT and FQNNGV. The CDR3 has 15 amino acids. The CDR3 sequence: CASSPRDYPNEKLFF. The CDR3 DNA is TGTGCCAGCAGCCCCCGGGACTACCCTAATGAAAAACTGTTTTTT.

V gene TRBV11-2 combines with J gene TRBJ2-7; 9 bases fit TRBD2. The CDR3 extends over 15 amino acids. Germline values: CDR1 SGHAT, CDR2 FQNNGV. The V segment lost 5 bases and the J segment 0 bases; nucleotides outside the gene matches: 5. CDR3 protein: CASSILAGSSYEQYF. DNA of the CDR3: TGTGCCAGCAGCATCCTAGCGGGGAGCTCCTACGAGCAGTACTTC.

This clonotype came up many times. This chain links TRBV5-6 with TRBJ1-2; TRBD1 might be the D (6 bases). V shed 0 bases and J shed 4 bases, with 7 bases lying between them. This CDR3 comprises 13 residues. In germline, CDR1 is SGHDT, CDR2 YYEEEE. In DNA, the CDR3 is TGTGCCAGCAGCTTGGGGGACACCTATGGCTACACCTTC. Protein sequence: CASSLGDTYGYTF.

There are many counts of this clonotype. The rearrangement joins TRBV7-2 to TRBJ2-1; 8 bases fit TRBD1. CDR1 is SGHTA and CDR2 is FQGNSA in the germline V gene. Unmatched junction bases numbered 8, after V lost 7 bases and J lost 6 bases. The CDR3 is made up of 14 amino acids. CDR3 sequence reads: CASIDRQGSNEQFF. CDR3 coding DNA: TGTGCCAGCATTGACCGACAGGGGAGCAATGAGCAGTTCTTC.